This entry lists 8 T cell receptor beta chains sequenced from one sample in a study of cytomegalovirus exposure and HLA in healthy donors. Primers for the PCR totalled 60 Vbeta and 13 Jbeta. Profiled with immunoSEQ multiplex PCR; TCRdb holds only in-frame clones, not every one. The data show nearly 110,000 clones, roughly 80% seen once. The source material was PBMCs. Receptors were obtained from a man between 50 and 59 years old in good health and CMV-seronegative.

This clone was seen a few times. V is TRBV2 and J is TRBJ1-5, with TRBD1 matching 7 bases. The CDR3 extends over 14 amino acids. The germline V gene encodes CDR1 SNHLY and CDR2 FYNNEI. V lost 4 bases to trimming and J lost 7 bases; unmatched junction nucleotides: 7. This CDR3 reads CASSADRVRQPQHF. The CDR3 bases are TGTGCCAGCAGTGCAGACAGGGTACGGCAGCCCCAGCATTTT.

A few counts support this clone. The chain links TRBV29-1 to TRBJ2-5, with a tentative D call TRBD2 (5 bases). V was clipped by 4 bases and J by 5 bases, with 11 bases between them. CDR3 size: 12 residues. The germline V gene has CDR1 SQVTM and CDR2 ANQGSEA. The CDR3 region is CSVGRGDETQYF. CDR3 coding DNA: TGCAGCGTTGGCCGGGGAGATGAGACCCAGTACTTC.

This clone was counted a few times. The gene calls are TRBV6-1 and TRBJ1-5; the D gene is possibly TRBD1 (5 bases). V was clipped by 4 bases and J by 2 bases, with 12 bases between them. The CDR3 length is 15 residues. CDR1 MNHNS and CDR2 SASEGT come from the germline V gene. CDR3 coding DNA: TGTGCCAGCAGTGGCGACAACAGGCGCAATCAGCCCCAGCATTTT. Its protein is CASSGDNRRNQPQHF.

This clone came up a few times. The chain has TRBV4-1 and TRBJ1-1; the D is unclear. This CDR3 spans 14 amino acids. Trimming stripped 4 bases from V and 5 bases from J, with 14 bases between. Germline values: CDR1 MGHRA, CDR2 YSYEKL. In DNA form, the CDR3 reads TGCGCCAGCAGCCCCCTAGGAACGGGAACTGAAGCTTTCTTT. It specifies CASSPLGTGTEAFF.

This clone was observed a few times. V gene TRBV5-5 combines with J gene TRBJ2-7; TRBD1 aligns across 8 bases. CDR3 length: 14 amino acids. The germline gives CDR1 SGHKS, CDR2 YYEKEE (reference sequence). Trimming removed 0 bases from V and 3 bases from J; junction bases left unmatched: 2. Here the CDR3 DNA reads TGTGCCAGCAGCTTGGTGGGACAGGACTACGAGCAGTACGTC. Protein sequence: CASSLVGQDYEQYV.

V is TRBV7-8 and J is TRBJ2-7, with 11 bases matching TRBD1. The length of the CDR3 is 17 residues. The junction had 10 bases not matched to a gene; V was cut back by 2 bases and J by 4 bases. Germline V gene sequence: CDR1 SGHVS, CDR2 FQNEAQ. The CDR3 DNA follows: TGTGCCAGCAGCTTACAGTATCCAGGACAGGGGGCGTACGAGCAGTACTTC. Translating it yields CASSLQYPGQGAYEQYF.

V gene TRBV6-4 combines with J gene TRBJ1-5, with 7 bases lining up with TRBD1. The V segment lost 2 bases and the J segment 7 bases; nucleotides outside the gene matches: 11. The CDR3 runs to 16 residues. Germline V lookup: CDR1 MRHNA, CDR2 SNTAGT. This CDR3 is CASSDGEGAKWQPQHF. For the CDR3, the DNA is TGTGCCAGCAGTGACGGAGAGGGGGCAAAGTGGCAGCCCCAGCATTTT.

CDR3 sequence: CASSPGLAAYEQYF. CDR3 coding DNA: TGTGCCAGCAGCCCCGGGCTAGCGGCCTACGAGCAGTACTTC. The rearrangement joins TRBV6-5 to TRBJ2-5, with 7 bases identical to TRBD2. The last part of the DNA fits TRBJ2-7 better; the J call may be wrong. Per the germline V gene, CDR1 is MNHEY and CDR2 is SVGAGI. This CDR3 contains 14 residues.